This TCR beta chain was sequenced during a study of blood T cell repertoires in COVID-19. Participants, about 18 to 90 years old, spanned 24 US areas. The CDR3 extends over 18 amino acids. CDR1 is SQVTM, CDR2 ANQGSEA, per germline. V trimming: 3 bases; J trimming: 0 bases; junction bases outside the gene matches: 14. Original methodology: Scientists estimated how many nucleated cells there were by amplifying reference gene primers. Assay used: immunoSEQ multiplex PCR; TCRdb lists only in-frame clones, some missing. From that table come the V and J calls and clone size; the DNA was used to work out D and trimming. Of 150,000 to 200,000 clones in the sample, 89% were seen once.

This chain connects TRBV29-1 to TRBJ2-3; 8 nucleotides line up with TRBD2. This clonotype originated in a woman between 35 and 50 years old with acute COVID-19. Sequencing was done on a sample of PBMCs or T cells enriched from blood (not recorded which). The chain's CDR3 is CSVERGGLTGLSTDTQYF. As DNA, the CDR3 is TGCAGCGTTGAGCGCGGGGGGCTGACCGGCCTTAGCACAGATACGCAGTATTTT.